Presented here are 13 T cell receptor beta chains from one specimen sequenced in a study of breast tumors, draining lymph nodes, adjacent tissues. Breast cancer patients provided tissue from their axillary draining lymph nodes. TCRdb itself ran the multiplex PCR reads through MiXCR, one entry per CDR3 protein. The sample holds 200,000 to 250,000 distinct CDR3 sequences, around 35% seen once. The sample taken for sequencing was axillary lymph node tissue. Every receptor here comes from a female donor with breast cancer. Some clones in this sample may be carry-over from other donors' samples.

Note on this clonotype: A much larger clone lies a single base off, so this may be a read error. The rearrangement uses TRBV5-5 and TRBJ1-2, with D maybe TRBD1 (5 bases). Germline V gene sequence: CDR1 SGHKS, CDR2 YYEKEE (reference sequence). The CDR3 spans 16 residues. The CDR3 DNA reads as TGTGCCGGCAGCTTTACGGGGGTGGCTGTGAACTATGGCTACACCTTC. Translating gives CAGSFTGVAVNYGYTF.

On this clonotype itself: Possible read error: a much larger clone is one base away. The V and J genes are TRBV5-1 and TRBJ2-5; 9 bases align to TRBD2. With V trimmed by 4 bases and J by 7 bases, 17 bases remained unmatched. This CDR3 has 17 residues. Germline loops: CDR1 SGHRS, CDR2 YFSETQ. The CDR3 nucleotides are TGCGCCAGCAGCGACACCCAGCGGGGGGCAGGGAGAGGGACCCAGTACTTC. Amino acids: CASSDTQRGAGRGTQYF.

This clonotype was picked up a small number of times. Here the CDR3 DNA reads TGTGCCAGCAGCCAAAGAGGGGGGGGCACCGGGGAGCTGTTTTTT. Its translation is CASSQRGGGTGELFF. The chain employs TRBV3-1 and TRBJ2-2, with D possibly matching TRBD2 (7 bases). V shed 2 bases and J shed 4 bases, with 11 bases lying between them. The CDR3 extends over 15 amino acids. Germline CDR1 LGHDT, CDR2 YNNKEL (reference sequence).

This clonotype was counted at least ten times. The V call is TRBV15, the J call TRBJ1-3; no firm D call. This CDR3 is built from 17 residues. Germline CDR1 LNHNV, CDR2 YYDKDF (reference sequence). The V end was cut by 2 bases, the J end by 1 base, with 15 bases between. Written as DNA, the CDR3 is TGTGCCACCAGCAGATTCCGCTCCTCCGGTTCTGGAAACACCATATATTTT. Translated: CATSRFRSSGSGNTIYF.

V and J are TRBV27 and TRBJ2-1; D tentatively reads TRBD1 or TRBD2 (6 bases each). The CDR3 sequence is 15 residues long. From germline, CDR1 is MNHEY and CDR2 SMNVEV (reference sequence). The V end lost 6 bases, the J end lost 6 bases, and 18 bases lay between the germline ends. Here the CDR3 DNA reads TGTGCCAGCAGAGAAGGGGGGAGGAAGGGCAATGAGCAGTTCTTC. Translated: CASREGGRKGNEQFF.

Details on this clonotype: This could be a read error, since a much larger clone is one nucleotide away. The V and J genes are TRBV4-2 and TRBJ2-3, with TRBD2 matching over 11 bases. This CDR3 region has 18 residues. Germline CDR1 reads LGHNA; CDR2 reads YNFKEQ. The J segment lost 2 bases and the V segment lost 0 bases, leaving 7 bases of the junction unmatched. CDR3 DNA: TGTGCCAGCAGCCAAGATAGGGGGGGACTAGCGGACACAGATACGCAGTATTTT. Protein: CASSQDRGGLADTDTQYF.

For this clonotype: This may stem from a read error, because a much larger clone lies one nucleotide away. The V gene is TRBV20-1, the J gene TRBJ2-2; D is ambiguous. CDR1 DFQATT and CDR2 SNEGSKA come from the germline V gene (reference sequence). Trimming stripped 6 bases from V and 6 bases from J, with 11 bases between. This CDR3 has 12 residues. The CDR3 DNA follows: TGCAGTGCCGTACAACACGCCGGGGAGCTGTTTTTT. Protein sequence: CSAVQHAGELFF.

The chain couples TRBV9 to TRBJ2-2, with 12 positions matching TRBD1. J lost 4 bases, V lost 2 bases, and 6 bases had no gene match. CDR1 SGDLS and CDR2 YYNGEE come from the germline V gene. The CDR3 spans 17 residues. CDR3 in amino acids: CASSVGTGGGITGELFF. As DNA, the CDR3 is TGTGCCAGCAGCGTTGGGACAGGGGGCGGGATCACCGGGGAGCTGTTTTTT.

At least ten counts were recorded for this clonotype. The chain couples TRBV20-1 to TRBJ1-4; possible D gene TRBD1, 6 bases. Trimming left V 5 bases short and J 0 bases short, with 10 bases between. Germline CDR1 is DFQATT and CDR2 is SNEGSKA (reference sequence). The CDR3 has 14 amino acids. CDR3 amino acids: CSAEGGATNEKLFF. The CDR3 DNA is TGCAGTGCTGAAGGGGGGGCAACTAATGAAAAACTGTTTTTT.

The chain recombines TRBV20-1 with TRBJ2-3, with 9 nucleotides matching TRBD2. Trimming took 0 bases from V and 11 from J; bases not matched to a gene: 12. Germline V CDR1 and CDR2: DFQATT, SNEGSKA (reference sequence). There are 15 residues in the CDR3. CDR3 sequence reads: CSAREGSGGSNEQYF. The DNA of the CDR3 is TGCAGTGCTAGAGAGGGGAGCGGGGGGTCCAATGAGCAGTATTTT.

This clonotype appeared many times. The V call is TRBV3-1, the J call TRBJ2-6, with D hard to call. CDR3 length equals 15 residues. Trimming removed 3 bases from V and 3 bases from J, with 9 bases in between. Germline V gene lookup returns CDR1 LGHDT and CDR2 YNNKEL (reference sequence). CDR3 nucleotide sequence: TGTGCCAGCAGCCAGGATGGATATGGGGCCAACGTCCTGACTTTC. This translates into CASSQDGYGANVLTF.

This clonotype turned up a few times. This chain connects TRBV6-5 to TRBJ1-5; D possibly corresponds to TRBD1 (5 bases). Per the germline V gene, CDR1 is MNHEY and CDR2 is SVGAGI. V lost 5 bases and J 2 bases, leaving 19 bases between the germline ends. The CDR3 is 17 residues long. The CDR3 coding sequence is TGTGCCAGCAGTGGGTCGTTCGGGGGATCAGGCAATCAGCCCCAGCATTTT. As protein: CASSGSFGGSGNQPQHF.

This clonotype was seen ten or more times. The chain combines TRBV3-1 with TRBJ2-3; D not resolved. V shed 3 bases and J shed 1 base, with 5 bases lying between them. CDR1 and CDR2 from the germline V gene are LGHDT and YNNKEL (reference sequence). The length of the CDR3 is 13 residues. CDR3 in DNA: TGTGCCAGCAGCCAGACCCGCACAGATACGCAGTATTTT. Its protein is CASSQTRTDTQYF.